This T cell receptor (beta chain) was sequenced during a study of T cells in Graves' hyperthyroidism and ophthalmopathy. The sample holds a few counts of this clonotype. RNA transcripts gave rise to amplified TCR beta CDR3 regions. A set of HTBI primers served as the primers for a first-round RT-PCR of the TCR CDR3. TCRdb itself ran the multiplex PCR reads through MiXCR, one entry per CDR3 protein. The table records approximately 430,000 distinct CDR3 sequences, 15% to 18% of them present only once. The material sequenced was blood. This receptor was obtained from a woman aged 18-29 years with Graves' hyperthyroidism.

CDR3 coding DNA: TGTGCCAGCAGCTGGGGGCAGGGTGAGGAAAAACTGTTTTTT. Translating gives CASSWGQGEEKLFF. The rearrangement joins TRBV5-6 to TRBJ1-4, with a tentative D call TRBD1 (6 bases). Germline lookup yields CDR1 SGHDT and CDR2 YYEEEE. Trimming took off 3 bases at V and 8 bases at J, with 14 bases between the two ends. The CDR3 is 14 residues long. Together with reference TRBV5-6 and TRBJ1-4, the CDR3 gives the full variable domain: DAGVTQSPTHLIKTRGQQVTLRCSPKSGHDTVSWYQQALGQGPQFIFQYYEEEERQRGNFPDRFSGHQFPNYSSELNVNALLLGDSALYLCASSWGQGEEKLFFGSGTQLSVL.